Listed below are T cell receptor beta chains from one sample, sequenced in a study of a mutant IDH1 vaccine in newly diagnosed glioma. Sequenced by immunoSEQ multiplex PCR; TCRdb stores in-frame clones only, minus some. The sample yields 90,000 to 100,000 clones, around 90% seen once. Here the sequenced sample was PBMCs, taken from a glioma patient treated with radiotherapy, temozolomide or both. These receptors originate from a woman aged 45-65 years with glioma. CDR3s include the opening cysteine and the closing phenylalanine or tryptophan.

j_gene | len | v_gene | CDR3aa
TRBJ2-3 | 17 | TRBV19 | CASSIVLQGASTDTQYF
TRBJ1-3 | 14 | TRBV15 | CATSGGLSGNTIYF
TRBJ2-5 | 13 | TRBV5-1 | CASSSGGEETQYF
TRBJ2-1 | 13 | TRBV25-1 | CASSEGPGVEQFF
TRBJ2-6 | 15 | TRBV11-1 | CASSPTISGANVLTF
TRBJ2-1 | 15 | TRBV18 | CASSPSGHSYNEQFF
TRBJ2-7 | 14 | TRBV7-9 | CASSRTSSLAEQYF
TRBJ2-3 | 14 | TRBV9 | CASSASGSTDTQYF
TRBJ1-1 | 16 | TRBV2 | CASRPGQGASYTEAFF
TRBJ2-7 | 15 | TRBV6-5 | CASSIASQGAFEQYF
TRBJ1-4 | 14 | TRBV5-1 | CASSPGPTNEKLFF